The source of this TCR beta chain is a study of T cell repertoires in cytomegalovirus infection. Study results and caveats: CMV-specific TCR beta clonotypes restricted by HLA-C dominated the ex vivo response.

Turning to this clonotype: Its specificity is not known.

This CDR3 is 13 amino acids long. The ends were cut back, 1 base at V and 3 bases at J, with 6 bases in the middle. Per the germline V gene, CDR1 is SGHTA and CDR2 is FQGNSA. TCRdb passed the reads through MiXCR, listing each CDR3 protein once. The profile shows 200,000 to 250,000 distinct CDR3 sequences, about 40% of them singletons. The TCR comes from a human donor in good health (CMV status not recorded). Some clones in this sample may be carry-over from other donors' samples. This rearrangement joins TRBV7-2 to TRBJ1-1; the D is unclear. The input for sequencing was CD8+ T cells from cultured PBMCs, taken from culture after CMV antigen stimulation. The CDR3 nucleotides read TGTGCCAGCAGCTTAGGCACGGACACTGAAGCTTTCTTT. Its translation is CASSLGTDTEAFF. Based on the CDR3 plus reference TRBV7-2 and TRBJ1-1, the full variable domain is GAGVSQSPSNKVTEKGKDVELRCDPISGHTALYWYRQSLGQGLEFLIYFQGNSAPDKSGLPSDRFSAERTGGSVSTLTIQRTQQEDSAVYLCASSLGTDTEAFFGQGTRLTVV.